The 31 T cell receptor beta chains listed next were all sequenced from one sample in a study of shared clonotypes between healthy human individuals. CD45RO-negative cells were positively selected for CCR7, leaving out terminally differentiated effector memory CD45RA+ cells. Some clones are missing from TCRdb's copy, which holds only in-frame ones; the method was immunoSEQ multiplex PCR. The sample records about 2 million clones, around 96% being singletons. The sample taken for sequencing was naive CD8+ T cells sorted from blood. The receptor set was obtained from a man between 18 and 35 years old in good health.

The rearrangement joins TRBV29-1 to TRBJ1-2; TRBD1 is a possible D gene (5 bases). The CDR3 contains 14 residues. Germline V gene data show CDR1 as SQVTM and CDR2 as ANQGSEA. The V and J ends lost 7 bases and 8 bases respectively, with 23 bases between them. The DNA of the CDR3 is TGCAGCGCGGACCTTGGTGGAGGGGAGAGGGGCTACACCTTC. This translates into CSADLGGGERGYTF.

This sequence joins TRBV4-1 and TRBJ2-3, with 9 bases fitting TRBD2. V dropped 0 bases and J dropped 4; count of bases not matched to a gene: 8. CDR1 is MGHRA and CDR2 is YSYEKL in the germline V gene. This CDR3 is built from 17 residues. CDR3 region: CASSQESPSGEADTQYF. The CDR3 nucleotides read TGCGCCAGCAGCCAAGAATCCCCTAGCGGGGAGGCAGATACGCAGTATTTT.

This clone was picked up a small number of times. Other DNA sequences within the sample encode an identical CDR3. The rearrangement joins TRBV7-9 to TRBJ2-7; 8 bases agree with TRBD1. Germline-derived CDR1 and CDR2 are SEHNR and FQNEAQ (reference sequence). V shed 4 bases, J shed 4 bases, and the junction held 3 bases outside the gene matches. CDR3 size: 13 residues. CDR3 sequence reads: CASSSTGGYEQYF. Written as DNA, the CDR3 is TGTGCCAGCAGCTCCACAGGGGGATACGAGCAGTACTTC.

Remarks on this clone: The identical CDR3 is also encoded by other nucleotide sequences in the sample. This chain connects TRBV6-5 to TRBJ2-5; TRBD2 agrees at 7 bases. The V gene end was trimmed by 2 bases and the J gene end by 5 bases; junction bases not matched to a gene: 5. Germline loops: CDR1 MNHEY, CDR2 SVGAGI. This CDR3 comprises 14 residues. The CDR3 DNA sequence: TGTGCCAGCAGTTACGGGGGGGAGAGGGAGACCCAGTACTTC. It translates to CASSYGGERETQYF.

The rearrangement joins TRBV5-4 to TRBJ2-6; unclear D gene. Deletions cut 2 bases from V and 4 bases from J, with 16 bases between. Germline V lookup: CDR1 SGHNT, CDR2 YYREEE (reference sequence). The CDR3 is made up of 17 amino acids. The CDR3 region is CASSLGQDPPGANVLTF. The CDR3 nucleotides are TGTGCCAGCAGCTTAGGCCAGGACCCTCCGGGGGCCAACGTCCTGACTTTC.

This chain connects TRBV18 to TRBJ2-2; the D gene is possibly TRBD2 (7 bases). The CDR3 totals 14 residues. Trimming took 7 bases from V and 7 from J, leaving 16 bases between them. Germline CDR1 KGHSH, CDR2 LQKENI. The CDR3 nucleotides read TGTGCCAGCTTCCCGGCGGGGGCCGGCGGGGAGCTGTTTTTT. The encoded protein is CASFPAGAGGELFF.

CDR3 amino acids: CASSGGTSVNIQYF. Here the CDR3 DNA reads TGTGCCAGCAGCGGGGGGACTAGCGTCAACATTCAGTACTTC. The rearrangement joins TRBV5-6 to TRBJ2-4; 10 bases align to TRBD2. Germline assignment: CDR1 SGHDT and CDR2 YYEEEE. The CDR3 spans 14 residues. V lost 4 bases to trimming and J lost 7 bases; unmatched junction nucleotides: 5.

This chain joins TRBV29-1 and TRBJ2-5; TRBD2 agrees at 12 bases. The V gene end was trimmed by 6 bases and the J gene end by 5 bases; junction bases not matched to a gene: 16. This CDR3 is built from 17 residues. Per germline, CDR1 SQVTM and CDR2 ANQGSEA. CDR3 nucleotides: TGCAGCGTGTTAAGAAGAGCTAGCGGGGGGGCTACGGAGACCCAGTACTTC. The encoded protein is CSVLRRASGGATETQYF.

The V call is TRBV30, the J call TRBJ2-5, with D possibly matching TRBD2 (7 bases). Germline V gene sequence: CDR1 GTSNPN, CDR2 SVGIG (reference sequence). Deletions cut 0 bases from V and 0 bases from J, with 14 bases between. This CDR3 region has 16 residues. The CDR3 reads CAWSVGGALYQETQYF. CDR3 in DNA: TGTGCCTGGAGTGTTGGGGGGGCACTGTACCAAGAGACCCAGTACTTC.

This clone has just one count. This chain uses TRBV5-3 with TRBJ1-4; a weak D match, TRBD1 (5 bases). TRBV5-3 is an ORF; its function is uncertain. V was cut by 6 bases and J by 7 bases, with 16 bases left in between. The CDR3 is 14 amino acids. CDR3 DNA sequence: TGTGCCAGAACCCCCAGGGTATTGGGTGAAAAACTGTTTTTT. Protein product: CARTPRVLGEKLFF.

This clone was found once. The chain combines TRBV7-9 with TRBJ2-7; a possible D gene is TRBD1 (6 bases). Looked up from germline, CDR1 is SEHNR and CDR2 is FQNEAQ (reference sequence). This CDR3 has 14 residues. V was trimmed by 5 bases and J by 4 bases, leaving 15 bases between them. CDR3 sequence: CASSHRDMEYEQYF. In nucleotides, the CDR3 is TGTGCCAGCAGCCACCGGGACATGGAGTACGAGCAGTACTTC.

The chain recombines TRBV4-1 with TRBJ1-1; D call uncertain. Between the trimmed V and J ends, which lost 2 bases and 1 base, there was a span of 5 bases. CDR3 length: 13 amino acids. Germline CDR1 MGHRA, CDR2 YSYEKL. CDR3 sequence: CASSQYKNTEAFF. The CDR3 coding sequence is TGCGCCAGCAGCCAATATAAGAACACTGAAGCTTTCTTT.

The chain joins TRBV7-8 to TRBJ2-3, with D possibly TRBD2 on 5 matching bases. Trimming cost V 7 bases and J 0 bases, with 17 bases left between them. The V gene's germline CDR1 is SGHVS and CDR2 FQNEAQ. The CDR3 contains 16 residues. This CDR3 reads CASNLRGLESTDTQYF. The CDR3 region has the DNA TGTGCCAGCAATCTGCGAGGGCTAGAGAGCACAGATACGCAGTATTTT. The full variable domain, with the rest looked up from reference TRBV7-8 and TRBJ2-3, is GAGVSQSPRYKVAKRGQDVALRCDPISGHVSLFWYQQALGQGPEFLTYFQNEAQLDKSGLPSDRFFAERPEGSVSTLKIQRTQQEDSAVYLCASNLRGLESTDTQYFGPGTRLTVL.

The chain is built from TRBV19 and TRBJ2-4; D is unresolved. Deletions cut 3 bases from V and 7 bases from J, with 4 bases between. The CDR3 runs to 11 residues. Germline CDR1 LNHDA, CDR2 SQIVND (reference sequence). CDR3 nucleotides: TGTGCCAGTAGTATCGCGAACATTCAGTACTTC. It encodes CASSIANIQYF.

The rearrangement links TRBV28 to TRBJ2-7; no clear D gene. This CDR3 has 14 amino acids. V lost 1 base and J lost 5, with 12 bases in between. The germline V gene has CDR1 MDHEN and CDR2 SYDVKM. Here the CDR3 reads CASSLSQASDEQYF. The DNA for the CDR3 is TGTGCCAGCAGTTTATCGCAGGCATCCGACGAGCAGTACTTC.

The V and J genes are TRBV4-3 and TRBJ2-7; D is possibly TRBD1 (5 bases). Germline CDR1 is LGHNA and CDR2 is YSLEER. With 3 bases removed from V and 3 bases from J, the gap between germline ends came to 9 bases. The CDR3 length is 13 residues. CDR3 in DNA: TGCGCCAGCAGCCATGCTCAGGGCTACGAGCAGTACTTC. Its translation: CASSHAQGYEQYF.

The chain combines TRBV11-2 with TRBJ2-7; 8 nucleotides line up with TRBD1. Germline trimming cut 5 bases from V and 7 bases from J; bases unmatched to any gene: 7. The CDR3 runs to 13 residues. Per germline, CDR1 SGHAT and CDR2 FQNNGV. The DNA of the CDR3 is TGTGCCAGCAGCCCCTTTGACAGGGGAGAGCAGTACTTC. This gives the protein CASSPFDRGEQYF.

Remarks on this clone: The same CDR3 can be traced to other DNA sequences in this sample. V and J are TRBV19 and TRBJ1-1; D gene uncertain. Trimming pared 3 bases from V and 1 base from J, leaving 6 bases between. The CDR3 length is 13 residues. Germline V CDR1 and CDR2: LNHDA, SQIVND (reference sequence). This CDR3 reads CASSIAENTEAFF. CDR3 bases: TGTGCCAGTAGTATCGCAGAGAACACTGAAGCTTTCTTT.

On this clone itself: Other DNA sequences in the same sample also yield this CDR3. The chain links TRBV27 to TRBJ1-5, with D perhaps TRBD1 (5 bases). The CDR3 contains 15 residues. The germline CDR1 and CDR2 sequences are MNHEY and SMNVEV (reference sequence). Trimming stripped 0 bases from V and 1 base from J, with 7 bases between. The CDR3 DNA reads as TGTGCCAGCAGTTTATCTCGGGGGAGCAATCAGCCCCAGCATTTT. Translating it yields CASSLSRGSNQPQHF.

This chain links TRBV12-5 with TRBJ2-7; no clear D. In germline, CDR1 is LGHNT, CDR2 FRNRAP. This CDR3 is built from 13 residues. Trimming took 5 bases from V and 4 from J, leaving 12 bases between them. In DNA, the CDR3 is TGTGCTAGTGGTCCGATGGATCGATACGAGCAGTACTTC. As protein: CASGPMDRYEQYF.

The count of this clone is one. The rearrangement uses TRBV7-9 and TRBJ2-7; D is unclear. The V gene's germline CDR1 is SEHNR and CDR2 FQNEAQ (reference sequence). This CDR3 has 12 amino acids. V was clipped by 2 bases and J by 1 base, with 3 bases between them. The CDR3, as DNA: TGTGCCAGCAGCTTACCGTCCTACGAGCAGTACTTC. Translated: CASSLPSYEQYF.

The rearrangement joins TRBV2 to TRBJ2-2; 10 bases are shared with TRBD2. There are 18 residues in the CDR3. V trimming: 1 base; J trimming: 3 bases; junction bases outside the gene matches: 8. The germline gives CDR1 SNHLY, CDR2 FYNNEI. The CDR3 DNA reads as TGTGCCAGCAGTGAAGACAGGGCTAGCGGGAGCTACACCGGGGAGCTGTTTTTT. Its protein is CASSEDRASGSYTGELFF.

Details on this clone: Other DNA sequences in this sample translate to the same CDR3. The chain recombines TRBV9 with TRBJ1-1; D remains unclear. Germline CDR1 reads SGDLS; CDR2 reads YYNGEE. The CDR3 runs to 13 residues. Trimming cost V 0 bases and J 4 bases, with 7 bases left between them. CDR3 region: CASSVVQGTEAFF. CDR3 nucleotide sequence: TGTGCCAGCAGCGTAGTCCAAGGCACTGAAGCTTTCTTT.

In this sample, this clone turned up once. V and J are TRBV9 and TRBJ1-2; the D gene is possibly TRBD1 (5 bases). Germline V gene data show CDR1 as SGDLS and CDR2 as YYNGEE. This CDR3 has 12 amino acids. V was trimmed by 3 bases and J by 8 bases, leaving 11 bases between them. CDR3 DNA: TGTGCCAGCAGCGATCAGGGTTTCGGCTACACCTTC. Its protein is CASSDQGFGYTF.

This chain links TRBV5-1 with TRBJ2-7, with D unclear. Germline V gene data show CDR1 as SGHRS and CDR2 as YFSETQ. V was clipped by 3 bases and J by 0 bases, with 13 bases between them. The CDR3 totals 15 residues. CDR3 loop: CASSSTEWSSYEQYF. DNA of the CDR3: TGCGCCAGCAGCTCCACGGAATGGAGCTCCTACGAGCAGTACTTC.

As regards this clone: Other nucleotide sequences in the sample specify the same CDR3. The rearrangement uses TRBV6-5 and TRBJ1-5; D unclear. The CDR3 is 13 residues long. Between the trimmed V and J ends, which lost 4 bases and 3 bases, there was a span of 7 bases. Per the germline V gene, CDR1 is MNHEY and CDR2 is SVGAGI. CDR3 DNA: TGTGCCAGCAGTTGGGGATCCAATCAGCCCCAGCATTTT. Amino acid sequence: CASSWGSNQPQHF.

CDR3 DNA sequence: TGTGCCAGCAGCCACGACCTAGCGGGCTACTACGAGCAGTACTTC. This sequence encodes CASSHDLAGYYEQYF. The gene calls are TRBV6-4 and TRBJ2-7, with 8 nucleotides matching TRBD2. V was pared by 6 bases and J by 3 bases, with 10 bases of the junction left unmatched. This CDR3 is 15 amino acids long. The germline V gene has CDR1 MRHNA and CDR2 SNTAGT.

The chain is built from TRBV29-1 and TRBJ2-3, with D possibly being TRBD1 (5 bases). V was cut by 0 bases and J by 6 bases, with 13 bases left in between. CDR1 is SQVTM and CDR2 is ANQGSEA in the germline V gene. This CDR3 has 14 amino acids. CDR3 amino acids: CSVEDPVGADTQYF. CDR3 coding DNA: TGCAGCGTTGAAGACCCGGTAGGGGCGGATACGCAGTATTTT.

This clone was observed once. The V call is TRBV28, the J call TRBJ2-7; D is undetermined. Per germline, CDR1 MDHEN and CDR2 SYDVKM. The CDR3 loop spans 11 amino acids. Trimming shortened V by 3 bases and J by 10 bases, and 10 bases separated the two germline ends. The CDR3 loop reads CASSLASEQYF. The CDR3 DNA reads as TGTGCCAGCAGTTTGGCCTCGGAACAGTACTTC. Full variable domain (outside the CDR3, taken from reference TRBV28 and TRBJ2-7): DVKVTQSSRYLVKRTGEKVFLECVQDMDHENMFWYRQDPGLGLRLIYFSYDVKMKEKGDIPEGYSVSREKKERFSLILESASTNQTSMYLCASSLASEQYFGPGTRLTVT.

Comment on this clone: Other DNA sequences of this sample code for an identical CDR3. The chain joins TRBV5-6 to TRBJ2-7; tentative D call: TRBD1 (5 bases). Trimming took off 5 bases at V and 2 bases at J, with 8 bases between the two ends. Germline-derived CDR1 and CDR2 are SGHDT and YYEEEE. This CDR3 region has 12 residues. This chain's CDR3 is CASSLQAYEQYF. CDR3 nucleotides: TGTGCCAGCAGTCTACAGGCCTACGAGCAGTACTTC. Full variable domain (rest looked up from reference TRBV5-6 and TRBJ2-7): DAGVTQSPTHLIKTRGQQVTLRCSPKSGHDTVSWYQQALGQGPQFIFQYYEEEERQRGNFPDRFSGHQFPNYSSELNVNALLLGDSALYLCASSLQAYEQYFGPGTRLTVT.

The chain carries TRBV4-1 and TRBJ1-6; TRBD1 aligns across 7 bases. V lost 3 bases to trimming and J lost 11 bases; unmatched junction nucleotides: 7. Germline assignment: CDR1 MGHRA and CDR2 YSYEKL. The CDR3 consists of 14 residues. For the CDR3, the DNA is TGCGCCAGCAGCCATGTGACAGGGCCGACACCCCTCCACTTT. This sequence encodes CASSHVTGPTPLHF.